The present entry profiles one TCR beta chain with its context. These data come from a study of blood T cell repertoires in COVID-19. In the study overall: The analysed material was cDNA or gDNA that came from T cells, B-cell-depleted T cells, or PBMCs.

This table comes from immunoSEQ multiplex PCR, and its TCRdb copy is limited to in-frame clones, with some not included. The table shows more than 300,000 clones, with 90% occurring only once. The V and J ends lost 0 bases and 4 bases, in that order; junction bases with no gene match: 4. CDR3 size: 16 residues. In germline, CDR1 is SGHTA, CDR2 FQGNSA. The genes are TRBV7-2 and TRBJ2-2; 8 positions agree with TRBD2. This sequence originates from a woman aged 40 to 50 with COVID-19, enrolled during active disease. The sequenced sample consisted of peripheral blood. As DNA, the CDR3 is TGTGCCAGCAGCTTAGCGTCCGGGAGGGCCACCGGGGAGCTGTTTTTT. Translation gives CASSLASGRATGELFF.